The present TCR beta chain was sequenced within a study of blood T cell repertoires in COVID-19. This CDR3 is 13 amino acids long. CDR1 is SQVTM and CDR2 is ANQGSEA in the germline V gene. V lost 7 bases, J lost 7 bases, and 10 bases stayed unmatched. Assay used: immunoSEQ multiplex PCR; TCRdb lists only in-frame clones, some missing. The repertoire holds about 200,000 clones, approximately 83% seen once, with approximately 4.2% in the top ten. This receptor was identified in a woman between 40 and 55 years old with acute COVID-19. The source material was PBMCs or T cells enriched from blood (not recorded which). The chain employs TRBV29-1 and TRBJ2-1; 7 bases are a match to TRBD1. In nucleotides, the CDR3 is TGCAGCGCCCTGGTAGGGGGCCCTAATGAGCAGTTCTTC. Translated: CSALVGGPNEQFF.